This T cell receptor (beta chain) comes out of a study of T cells in Graves' hyperthyroidism and ophthalmopathy. Study-level results: Peripheral blood also featured most of the thyroid clonotypes expanded above 0.001.

With 2 bases removed from V and 1 base from J, the gap between germline ends came to 12 bases. In germline, CDR1 is GTSNPN, CDR2 SVGIG (reference sequence). The CDR3 is made up of 16 amino acids. Amplification of TCR beta CDR3 regions was performed using RNA transcripts as template. First-round RT-PCR of the TCR CDR3 relied on the HTBI primer set. TCRdb reprocessed the multiplex PCR reads with MiXCR, giving one entry per CDR3 protein. The sample gives fewer than 300,000 distinct CDR3 sequences, over 12% of which show up once; under 35% is in the top ten. In patients aged 18 to 65, hyperthyroidism was newly diagnosed, with duration under 2 months. Uncontrolled infection, other autoimmune disease, pregnancy or lactation disqualified patients from enrolment. The sample, blood from the first hyperthyroidism diagnosis, precedes any ophthalmopathy symptoms. This clonotype was seen at least ten times. Its antigen remains unknown.

The TCR sequence derives from a woman aged 45-60 years with Graves' hyperthyroidism that later progressed to Graves' ophthalmopathy. The source material was blood. The chain couples TRBV30 to TRBJ2-6, with D perhaps matching TRBD1 (6 bases). The DNA of the CDR3 is TGTGCCTGGAGTTCAGGGGCTGGATCTGGGGCCAACGTCCTGACTTTC. Amino acids: CAWSSGAGSGANVLTF. Using reference TRBV30 and TRBJ2-6 for the parts outside the CDR3, the full variable domain is SQTIHQWPATLVQPVGSPLSLECTVEGTSNPNLYWYRQAAGRGLQLLFYSVGIGQISSEVPQNLSASRPQDRQFILSSKKLLLSDSGFYLCAWSSGAGSGANVLTFGAGSRLTVL.